This entry features one TCR beta chain sequence. Its antigen is unidentified. The data derive from a study of Ad26.COV2.S vaccination and SARS-CoV-2 variants. Study in general: A participant enrolled in the COV1001 Ad26.COV2.S trial arm provided the sample. Intramuscular Ad26.COV2.S doses were given once or twice, 56 days apart. Study-level points and caveats: Measurements of TCR breadth and depth may have given underestimates of the total T cell responses.

Germline CDR1 SEHNR, CDR2 FQNEAQ (reference sequence). Trimming removed 1 base at V and 3 bases at J, with 16 bases between. This CDR3 comprises 18 residues. Using immunoSEQ multiplex PCR, the repertoire was profiled, and TCRdb retains in-frame clones only, with some absent. There are roughly 500,000 clones in the sample; around 85% occur only once, and around 13% lies in the top ten. The treatment was: some 19 received Ad26.COV2.S at low or high dose, single or two shots; a few received placebo; per-sample allocation not given. Material that was analyzed had been drawn on day 63 after the first vaccine or placebo injection.

The material sequenced was peripheral blood, taken in a trial of Ad26.COV2.S vaccine versus placebo. The rearrangement links TRBV7-9 to TRBJ2-6, with D possibly being TRBD2 (5 bases). The receptor's source is a person aged 18-65 years who received the Ad26.COV2.S COVID-19 vaccine or a placebo. The CDR3 sequence is CASSLGTARLLGANVLTF. The CDR3 nucleotides read TGTGCCAGCAGCTTAGGGACCGCCAGACTACTTGGGGCCAACGTCCTGACTTTC.